These 13 T cell receptor beta chains were sequenced from one sample in a study of shared clonotypes between healthy human individuals. TCRdb's copy holds only in-frame clones and misses some; the assay was immunoSEQ multiplex PCR. The sample consists of some 630,000 clones, 90% to 97% of them appearing once. Naive CD8 cells, CD45RO-negative and positively selected for CCR7, excluded terminally differentiated effector memory CD45RA+ cells. The sample comprised naive CD8+ T cells sorted from blood. All receptors derive from a woman aged 25 to 39 in good health.

The chain joins TRBV19 to TRBJ2-7; no definite D call. The CDR3 has 14 amino acids. Germline V gene lookup returns CDR1 LNHDA and CDR2 SQIVND (reference sequence). Trimming pared 5 bases from V and 0 bases from J, leaving 11 bases between. The CDR3 DNA follows: TGTGCCAGTAGTGCCCGGACGAACTCCTACGAGCAGTACTTC. Encoded protein: CASSARTNSYEQYF. The full variable domain, in which reference TRBV19 and TRBJ2-7 provide the parts outside the CDR3, is DGGITQSPKYLFRKEGQNVTLSCEQNLNHDAMYWYRQDPGQGLRLIYYSQIVNDFQKGDIAEGYSVSREKKESFPLTVTSAQKNPTAFYLCASSARTNSYEQYFGPGTRLTVT.

The rearrangement uses TRBV19 and TRBJ2-1; weak D call: TRBD2 (7 bases). The V and J ends lost 5 bases and 4 bases respectively, with 9 bases between them. This CDR3 contains 13 residues. Germline values: CDR1 LNHDA, CDR2 SQIVND (reference sequence). The CDR3 DNA is TGTGCCAGTAGTGAGGGGGGGTACAATGAGCAGTTCTTC. Translated, it gives CASSEGGYNEQFF. Looking up the rest from reference TRBV19 and TRBJ2-1 gives the full variable domain: DGGITQSPKYLFRKEGQNVTLSCEQNLNHDAMYWYRQDPGQGLRLIYYSQIVNDFQKGDIAEGYSVSREKKESFPLTVTSAQKNPTAFYLCASSEGGYNEQFFGPGTRLTVL.

The J gene is TRBJ1-2, the V gene TRBV27; no reliable D call. Germline V gives CDR1 MNHEY, CDR2 SMNVEV (reference sequence). The CDR3 totals 14 residues. V was shortened by 2 bases and J by 6 bases, with 13 bases between the two germline ends. CDR3 DNA: TGTGCCAGCAGTTTAAACTGGGCAGGTAATGGCTACACCTTC. This sequence encodes CASSLNWAGNGYTF.

This chain links TRBV6-1 with TRBJ1-3; D is undetermined. This CDR3 is 16 amino acids long. V lost 1 base and J 2 bases, leaving 12 bases between the germline ends. Germline V gene lookup returns CDR1 MNHNS and CDR2 SASEGT. CDR3 sequence reads: CASSEEYQPAGNTIYF. CDR3 sequence (DNA): TGTGCCAGCAGTGAAGAATACCAACCCGCTGGAAACACCATATATTTT.

The V gene is TRBV7-9, the J gene TRBJ2-3, with D possibly matching TRBD2 (5 bases). Trimming pared 1 base from V and 0 bases from J, leaving 11 bases between. The germline V gene has CDR1 SEHNR and CDR2 FQNEAQ (reference sequence). CDR3 size: 16 residues. The CDR3 DNA follows: TGTGCCAGCAGCTTAGACCGGGAAGCTAGCACAGATACGCAGTATTTT. It specifies CASSLDREASTDTQYF. Full variable domain (rest looked up from reference TRBV7-9 and TRBJ2-3): DTGVSQNPRHKITKRGQNVTFRCDPISEHNRLYWYRQTLGQGPEFLTYFQNEAQLEKSRLLSDRFSAERPKGSFSTLEIQRTEQGDSAMYLCASSLDREASTDTQYFGPGTRLTVL.

This rearrangement joins TRBV28 to TRBJ2-2; 8 bases align to TRBD1. CDR1 and CDR2 from the germline V gene are MDHEN and SYDVKM. The trim removed 6 bases at V and 6 bases at J, leaving 3 bases unmatched. The CDR3 is 13 residues long. Here the CDR3 DNA reads TGTGCCAGCAGAGGGACAGGCGCCGGGGAGCTGTTTTTT. Protein sequence: CASRGTGAGELFF.

The chain employs TRBV11-2 and TRBJ2-1, with D hard to call. Trimming left V 5 bases short and J 4 bases short, with 18 bases between. Germline values: CDR1 SGHAT, CDR2 FQNNGV. The CDR3 runs 16 residues. The CDR3 nucleotides are TGTGCCAGCAGCCTCCCCCTTCTGGAGTATTACAATGAGCAGTTCTTC. Translated: CASSLPLLEYYNEQFF.

The chain joins TRBV11-2 to TRBJ2-7; D is uncertain. The CDR3 contains 14 residues. The germline V gene encodes CDR1 SGHAT and CDR2 FQNNGV. V was trimmed by 7 bases and J by 0 bases, leaving 13 bases between them. CDR3 amino acids: CASNKDQLSYEQYF. The CDR3 nucleotides are TGTGCCAGCAATAAGGACCAACTCTCCTACGAGCAGTACTTC. Full variable domain (remainder filled in from reference TRBV11-2 and TRBJ2-7): EAGVAQSPRYKIIEKRQSVAFWCNPISGHATLYWYQQILGQGPKLLIQFQNNGVVDDSQLPKDRFSAERLKGVDSTLKIQPAKLEDSAVYLCASNKDQLSYEQYFGPGTRLTVT.

The genes are TRBV4-2 and TRBJ1-5; D is unclear. The CDR3 is 15 residues long. The germline CDR1 and CDR2 sequences are LGHNA and YNFKEQ. V was pared by 0 bases and J by 5 bases, with 11 bases between. This CDR3 is CASSQDGGWDQPQHF. The CDR3, as DNA: TGTGCCAGCAGCCAAGATGGAGGGTGGGATCAGCCCCAGCATTTT.

This clone is a singleton in its sample. The chain recombines TRBV19 with TRBJ2-1, with D hard to call. This CDR3 is built from 16 residues. Germline V gene lookup returns CDR1 LNHDA and CDR2 SQIVND (reference sequence). Trimming removed 5 bases at V and 1 base at J, with 15 bases between. The CDR3: CASSSPYRESYNEQFF. The CDR3, as DNA: TGTGCCAGTAGTTCCCCGTACCGAGAGTCCTACAATGAGCAGTTCTTC. Complete variable domain (other parts from reference TRBV19 and TRBJ2-1): DGGITQSPKYLFRKEGQNVTLSCEQNLNHDAMYWYRQDPGQGLRLIYYSQIVNDFQKGDIAEGYSVSREKKESFPLTVTSAQKNPTAFYLCASSSPYRESYNEQFFGPGTRLTVL.

The chain has TRBV27 and TRBJ1-1; no clear D. Germline loops: CDR1 MNHEY, CDR2 SMNVEV (reference sequence). This CDR3 contains 14 residues. V was clipped by 4 bases and J by 1 base, with 10 bases between them. The CDR3, as DNA: TGTGCCAGCAGTTGGGCGGGCGAGAACACTGAAGCTTTCTTT. It encodes CASSWAGENTEAFF.

The rearrangement joins TRBV2 to TRBJ1-1; possibly TRBD1 for D (5 bases). V was trimmed by 4 bases and J by 1 base, leaving 10 bases between them. There are 14 residues in the CDR3. The germline V gene encodes CDR1 SNHLY and CDR2 FYNNEI. Written as DNA, the CDR3 is TGTGCCAGCAGTGGGGGGTACCAGAACACTGAAGCTTTCTTT. This sequence encodes CASSGGYQNTEAFF.

The chain uses TRBV28 and TRBJ2-7; tentatively, D is TRBD2 (5 bases). This CDR3 comprises 12 residues. The V gene's germline CDR1 is MDHEN and CDR2 SYDVKM. V dropped 5 bases and J dropped 5 bases, with 10 bases sitting between them. CDR3 protein: CASSEGSNEQYF. CDR3 sequence (DNA): TGTGCCAGCAGTGAGGGTTCAAACGAGCAGTACTTC.